These T cell receptor beta chains were read from a single sample in a study of OX40 agonist ivuxolimab in advanced cancers. Libraries were prepared by immunoSEQ multiplex PCR; TCRdb keeps only in-frame clonotypes and omits some of them. The repertoire holds over 45,000 clones, with just over 85% as singletons. The source material was CD4+ or CD8+ T cells sorted from blood, sampled in a trial of the OX40 agonist ivuxolimab. Source of these receptors: an adult with an advanced solid tumor such as melanoma, head and neck, liver or kidney cancer. CDR3s include the opening cysteine and the closing phenylalanine or tryptophan. The D gene is left open where the match is weak. The size of a clone is reported for some rows only, either as once, few or many, or as a class for expanded clones.

NA NA TRBJ2-2 TRBV11-2 TGTGCCAGCAGCGGGAGGTCTAGTGGCACCGGGGAGCTGTTTTTT CASSGRSSGTGELFF
NA TRBD1 TRBJ1-4 TRBV7-8 TGTGCCAGCAGCCCGTGGACAGGGAATGAAAAACTGTTTTTT CASSPWTGNEKLFF
NA NA TRBJ2-5 TRBV27 TGTGCCAGCAGTATGACCGGGGCCGGCAACAAGAGACCCCAGTACTTC CASSMTGAGNKRPQYF
NA TRBD1 TRBJ2-7 TRBV5-1 TGCGCCAGCAGCTTGGGGGTTTCGGGACAGGGGTACGAGCAGTACTTC CASSLGVSGQGYEQYF
few TRBD1 TRBJ1-3 TRBV5-5 TGTGCCAGCAGCTCATACACCGGGACAGCTGGAAACACCATATATTTT CASSSYTGTAGNTIYF
few NA TRBJ2-3 TRBV5-1 TGCGCCAGCAGCTTGACCGGGAATGGGGCAGATACGCAGTATTTT CASSLTGNGADTQYF
NA TRBD2 TRBJ2-7 TRBV18 TGTGCCAGCTCACCACCGGTGCTAGCGGGAGTCAACGAGCAGTACTTC CASSPPVLAGVNEQYF
NA NA TRBJ1-1 TRBV6-1 TGTGCCAGCAGTGAACCTCACCGGGCCTCTGGGGACACTGAAGCTTTCTTT CASSEPHRASGDTEAFF
NA TRBD2 TRBJ2-1 TRBV7-3 TGTGCCAGCAGCAGAAATAGCGGGGGGGCTATCGATGAGCAGTTCTTC CASSRNSGGAIDEQFF
NA NA TRBJ1-4 TRBV25-1 TGTGCCAGCAGTGAAGGGGCCCGGAAATTTGGTGAAAAACTGTTTTTT CASSEGARKFGEKLFF
once NA TRBJ1-1 TRBV6-4 TGTGCCAGCAGGGCCGGGGGAACCTTGGGTGAAGCTTTCTTT CASRAGGTLGEAFF
NA TRBD2 TRBJ2-5 TRBV5-1 TGCGCCAGCAGCTCCGTAGCGGGAGGGCCCTTGGAGACCCAGTACTTC CASSSVAGGPLETQYF
NA NA TRBJ2-2 TRBV7-9 TGTGCCAGCAGCTTAGGGTTTGGGGGAAGGTCGACCGGGGAGCTGTTTTTT CASSLGFGGRSTGELFF
NA NA TRBJ1-4 TRBV18 TGTGCCAGCTCACCAAACGGACTCGCTGAAAAACTGTTTTTT CASSPNGLAEKLFF
few TRBD2 TRBJ2-7 TRBV5-1 TGCGCCAGCAGCTTGCCTCTGGGAGCGGGAGCTGACGAGCAGTACTTC CASSLPLGAGADEQYF
NA TRBD2 TRBJ2-5 TRBV2 TGTGCCTCAACCCAGGCTAGCGGGGTGGGGGAGCAGTACTTC CASTQASGVGEQYF
NA NA TRBJ2-2 TRBV7-2 TGTGCCAGCAGCGGGGGGAGGAACACCGGGGAGCTGTTTTTT CASSGGRNTGELFF
NA NA TRBJ1-1 TRBV29-1 TGCAGCGGAACAGGGATGAACACTGAAGCTTTCTTT CSGTGMNTEAFF
NA TRBD2 TRBJ2-7 TRBV28 TGTGCCAGCAGTTTATCGGCTAGCGGGAGATCCTACGAGCAGTACTTC CASSLSASGRSYEQYF
NA TRBD1 TRBJ2-7 TRBV6-1 TGTGCCAGCAGACCGGGACAGGGCAGTAACGAGCAGTACTTC CASRPGQGSNEQYF
NA TRBD1 TRBJ2-3 TRBV28 TGTGCCAGCATTACCCCCAAGGGACAGGGCTCATCAGATACGCAGTATTTT CASITPKGQGSSDTQYF
NA NA TRBJ2-1 TRBV11-2 TGTGCCAGCAGCCAAGGAACTTCCTACAATGAGCAGTTCTTC CASSQGTSYNEQFF
NA TRBD1 TRBJ2-7 TRBV5-1 TGCGCCAGCAGCTTGGGGGAACAGGGGACCTACGAGCAGTACTTC CASSLGEQGTYEQYF
once NA TRBJ1-2 TRBV4-1 TGCGCCAGCAGCCAAGTATTACAGCTCTATGGCTACACCTTC CASSQVLQLYGYTF
NA TRBD1 TRBJ1-1 TRBV4-1 TGCGCCAGCAGCCAACAGCAGGGGGGTGGTCCTGAAGCTTTCTTT CASSQQQGGGPEAFF
NA TRBD1 TRBJ2-3 TRBV2 TGTGCCAGCAGCCGGACAGGGGGCACAGATACGCAGTATTTT CASSRTGGTDTQYF
NA NA TRBJ1-2 TRBV10-1 TGCGCCAGCAGTGAGGGGACCAGAGGGGGCTACACCTTC CASSEGTRGGYTF
NA TRBD1 TRBJ1-1 TRBV5-1 TGCGCCAGCAGCTTGGGGAACAGGGGTGACGAGACTGAAGCTTTCTTT CASSLGNRGDETEAFF
NA TRBD2 TRBJ2-3 TRBV5-1 TGCGCCAGCAGCTTGGCTAGCGGGGCTAGCACAGATACGCAGTATTTT CASSLASGASTDTQYF
NA TRBD2 TRBJ2-3 TRBV5-4 TGTGCCAGCAGCCGTCCGGGACTAGGCAACACAGATACGCAGTATTTT CASSRPGLGNTDTQYF
NA NA TRBJ2-1 TRBV4-2 TGTGCCAGCAGCCAGGAGAAGAATGAGCAGTTCTTC CASSQEKNEQFF
NA NA TRBJ2-5 TRBV28 TGTGCCAGCAGTTTCCCCCTAAGCCCTCTCGGGGCCCAGTACTTC CASSFPLSPLGAQYF
once NA TRBJ2-1 TRBV11-2 TGTGCCAGCAGCATACATGGGGGGCCTGAGCAGTTCTTC CASSIHGGPEQFF
NA NA TRBJ2-1 TRBV19 TGTGCCAGTAGTATTGCGGTAAGCTCCTACAATGAGCAGTTCTTC CASSIAVSSYNEQFF
NA NA TRBJ2-7 TRBV30 TGTGCCTGGAGAGGAGGGGGCTACGAGCAGTACTTC CAWRGGGYEQYF
once TRBD2 TRBJ2-3 TRBV2 TGTGCCAGCAGTGAAGCATCTAGCGGGGGGGCCTCGGGTACGCAGTATTTT CASSEASSGGASGTQYF
once NA TRBJ1-5 TRBV28 TGTGCCAGCAGTTTCGCGGGGAACAATCAGCCCCAGCATTTT CASSFAGNNQPQHF
NA NA TRBJ1-1 TRBV28 TGTGCCAGTAGACCGAGGGACCTGAACACTGAAGCTTTCTTT CASRPRDLNTEAFF
NA NA TRBJ1-2 TRBV7-9 TGTGCCAGCAGCTTTCGGGACACGTATGGCTACACCTTC CASSFRDTYGYTF
NA NA TRBJ2-1 TRBV6-5 TGTGCCAGCCAGGGGGGGAGGAATGAGCAGTTCTTC CASQGGRNEQFF
NA NA TRBJ1-2 TRBV6-1 TGTGCCAGCAGTAATACAGGGAACGGCTACACCTTC CASSNTGNGYTF
few TRBD2 TRBJ2-7 TRBV25-1 TGTGCCAGCGCAGCAAGGGAGGGCCAAGGCGAGCAGTACTTC CASAAREGQGEQYF
NA NA TRBJ2-5 TRBV2 TGTGCCAGCAGAAGGGATGGGGGCCAAGAGACCCAGTACTTC CASRRDGGQETQYF
NA TRBD1 TRBJ2-7 TRBV7-2 TGTGCCAGCAGCTTAGATGTGGCAGGGGGTCGGTACGAGCAGTACTTC CASSLDVAGGRYEQYF
NA NA TRBJ2-7 TRBV6-6 TGTGCCAGCAGCTCTCCGGGCTACGAGCAGTACTTC CASSSPGYEQYF
NA NA TRBJ1-2 TRBV2 TGTGCCAGCAGTGTTCTGAGCAACTATGGCTACACCTTC CASSVLSNYGYTF
NA NA TRBJ2-2 TRBV25-1 TGTGCCAGCAGTGAACCCGGGACCCAGGGCGGGGAGCTGTTTTTT CASSEPGTQGGELFF
NA NA TRBJ2-2 TRBV11-3 TGTGCCAGCAGCAAGCGACAAACCAACACCGGGGAGCTGTTTTTT CASSKRQTNTGELFF
NA NA TRBJ1-2 TRBV7-9 TGTGCCAGCAGCTTAGGACAGCGGTCCGATGGCTACACCTTC CASSLGQRSDGYTF
NA NA TRBJ1-6 TRBV5-1 TGCGCCAGCAGCTTGGGCGGAGCGACCTCCTATAATTCACCCCTCCACTTT CASSLGGATSYNSPLHF
NA NA TRBJ2-3 TRBV6-6 TGTGCCAGCAGTTACGGGCAGGGGTACACAGATACGCAGTATTTT CASSYGQGYTDTQYF
few NA TRBJ2-7 TRBV27 TGTGCCAGCAGTTTAGCTCCCGGGGAGCAGTACTTC CASSLAPGEQYF
NA NA TRBJ1-2 TRBV11-2 TGTGCCAGCAGGAGCTTAAAATCCGACGACTATGGCTACACCTTC CASRSLKSDDYGYTF
NA NA TRBJ2-5 TRBV11-2 TGTGCCAGCAGCTCGGCCCAGGAGACCCAGTACTTC CASSSAQETQYF
NA TRBD2 TRBJ2-1 TRBV7-2 TGTGCCAGCAGCTCGCCGGGACTAGCGGGGGGCAATGCAGAGCAGTTCTTC CASSSPGLAGGNAEQFF
NA NA TRBJ2-5 TRBV7-6 TGTGCCAGCAGCTTAGCCGTCGCCCAAGAGACCCAGTACTTC CASSLAVAQETQYF